A selection of T cell receptor beta chains follows, all from one sample in a study of T cells after somatic rescue of genetic block. Profiling relied on immunoSEQ multiplex PCR, and the TCRdb table lists in-frame clones only, not all of them. This table holds fewer than 15,000 clones, about 65% found once. The sequenced material came from peripheral blood mononuclear cells (PBMCs). The receptors shown here come from a boy between 10 and 17 years old. Each CDR3 is given with its conserved first and last residue. Each record gives: clone size, D gene, V gene, J gene, CDR3 protein, CDR3 DNA. The D gene is left open where the match is weak. Clone size is shown for a subset of rows, as once, few, many or a class of expanded clone.

.	.	TRBV7-9	TRBJ2-5	CASSSDVRLQQYF	TGTGCCAGCAGCTCCGACGTGAGGTTGCAGCAGTACTTC
.	.	TRBV27	TRBJ2-2	CASSLISPIVTGELFF	TGTGCCAGCAGTTTAATCTCGCCTATAGTGACCGGGGAGCTGTTTTTT
.	.	TRBV6-5	TRBJ1-2	CASSPFEDSNYGYTF	TGTGCCAGCAGTCCCTTCGAGGACAGCAACTATGGCTACACCTTC
.	.	TRBV6-4	TRBJ1-2	CASSAGPFYGYTF	TGTGCCAGTTCCGCGGGGCCTTTTTATGGCTACACCTTC
.	TRBD1	TRBV7-9	TRBJ1-2	CASSFDRDYGYTF	TGTGCCAGCAGCTTCGACAGGGACTATGGCTACACCTTC
.	.	TRBV5-1	TRBJ1-2	CASSSDSIYGYTF	TGCGCCAGCAGCTCTGACAGCATCTATGGCTACACCTTC
.	.	TRBV9	TRBJ2-4	CASSVEWENIQYF	TGTGCCAGCAGCGTAGAGTGGGAAAACATTCAGTACTTC
.	TRBD1	TRBV28	TRBJ2-1	CASSYRGTGVNEQFF	TGTGCCAGCAGTTACCGCGGGACAGGGGTTAATGAGCAGTTCTTC
.	.	TRBV11-3	TRBJ2-1	CASSLEGGPYNEQFF	TGTGCCAGCAGCTTAGAGGGGGGGCCCTACAATGAGCAGTTCTTC
.	.	TRBV19	TRBJ2-6	CASSTQGSGANVLTF	TGTGCCAGTAGTACGCAGGGGTCTGGGGCCAACGTCCTGACTTTC
few	.	TRBV18	TRBJ2-7	CASSPTGTGMGEQYF	TGTGCCAGCTCACCAACAGGAACAGGGATGGGCGAGCAGTACTTC
.	.	TRBV7-9	TRBJ1-3	CASSLWPSSSGNTIYF	TGTGCCAGCAGCTTGTGGCCCTCTAGCTCTGGAAACACCATATATTTT
.	.	TRBV30	TRBJ1-3	CAWSVGGAGNTIYF	TGTGCCTGGAGTGTAGGGGGGGCGGGAAACACCATATATTTT
.	.	TRBV11-2	TRBJ2-7	CASSLEGGAYEQYF	TGTGCCAGCAGCTTAGAGGGGGGGGCATACGAGCAGTACTTC
.	.	TRBV11-1	TRBJ2-7	CASSLEGAVEQYF	TGTGCCAGCAGCTTGGAGGGAGCGGTCGAGCAGTACTTC
.	.	TRBV6-5	TRBJ1-1	CASSYFTGMVEAFF	TGTGCCAGCAGTTATTTCACAGGGATGGTTGAAGCTTTCTTT
.	.	TRBV11-2	TRBJ1-6	CASSLVGGQNSPLHF	TGTGCCAGCAGCTTAGTGGGGGGACAAAATTCACCCCTCCACTTT
.	.	TRBV6-6	TRBJ2-7	CASSGTGPPYEQYF	TGTGCCAGCAGCGGAACGGGGCCTCCCTACGAGCAGTACTTC
.	.	TRBV2	TRBJ2-7	CASSLEVYEQYF	TGTGCCAGCAGTTTAGAGGTTTACGAGCAGTACTTC
once	.	TRBV28	TRBJ1-6	CASSLKKVPPLHF	TGTGCCAGCAGTTTAAAGAAGGTTCCACCCCTCCACTTT
.	TRBD1	TRBV29-1	TRBJ1-5	CSVGDWDSGGPQHF	TGCAGCGTTGGGGACTGGGACAGCGGGGGGCCCCAGCATTTT
.	.	TRBV29-1	TRBJ2-7	CSVSQGYEQYF	TGCAGCGTTTCACAGGGATACGAGCAGTACTTC
.	TRBD2	TRBV18	TRBJ2-7	CASSPSSGRPPYEQYF	TGTGCCAGCTCACCATCTAGCGGGAGGCCCCCCTACGAGCAGTACTTC
medium-sized	.	TRBV21-1	TRBJ2-2	CASSKRARVAGVTGELFF	TGTGCCAGCAGCAAAAGGGCCCGAGTAGCGGGAGTCACCGGGGAGCTGTTTTTT
few	.	TRBV5-4	TRBJ2-7	CASSLDLRGGSYEQYF	TGTGCCAGCAGCTTGGATCTACGTGGGGGATCCTACGAGCAGTACTTC
.	.	TRBV5-1	TRBJ1-4	CASSSDSWGNEKLFF	TGCGCCAGCAGCTCGGACAGTTGGGGCAATGAAAAACTGTTTTTT
once	.	TRBV5-6	TRBJ1-5	CASSLGLGTINQPQHF	TGTGCCAGCAGCTTGGGGTTGGGGACAATAAATCAGCCCCAGCATTTT
.	TRBD1	TRBV28	TRBJ2-1	CASSRRDRVVNEQFF	TGTGCCAGCAGCCGCCGAGACAGGGTCGTCAATGAGCAGTTCTTC
.	.	TRBV7-3	TRBJ1-6	CASSLKGENSPLHF	TGTGCCAGCAGCCTAAAAGGGGAGAATTCACCCCTCCACTTT
.	.	TRBV7-9	TRBJ1-5	CASSVRGNQPQHF	TGTGCCAGCAGCGTCCGGGGCAATCAGCCCCAGCATTTT
.	.	TRBV2	TRBJ2-7	CASSDRIYEQYF	TGTGCCAGCAGTGACCGCATCTACGAGCAGTACTTC
.	.	TRBV27	TRBJ1-6	CASSFGRAPNSPLHF	TGTGCCAGCAGTTTTGGCAGGGCACCCAATTCACCCCTCCACTTT
few	.	TRBV7-3	TRBJ2-1	CASSRGVPPYNEQFF	TGTGCCAGCAGTAGAGGGGTCCCGCCCTACAATGAGCAGTTCTTC
.	TRBD2	TRBV11-2	TRBJ2-1	CASSLVGLAGLNEQFF	TGTGCCAGCAGCTTAGTAGGACTAGCGGGCTTAAATGAGCAGTTCTTC
.	.	TRBV5-1	TRBJ2-1	CASSSSGQGLAGDSYNEQFF	TGCGCCAGCAGCTCCTCGGGACAGGGGCTAGCGGGAGACTCCTACAATGAGCAGTTCTTC
.	.	TRBV6-5	TRBJ1-2	CASSYSGVRSNYGYTF	TGTGCCAGCAGTTACTCCGGGGTTCGATCTAACTATGGCTACACCTTC
.	TRBD1	TRBV5-1	TRBJ1-4	CASSSTGVEEKLFF	TGCGCCAGCAGCTCGACAGGGGTGGAAGAAAAACTGTTTTTT
few	TRBD1	TRBV18	TRBJ2-7	CASSPFGQENEQYF	TGTGCCAGCTCACCCTTCGGACAGGAGAACGAGCAGTACTTC
.	.	TRBV7-8	TRBJ2-7	CASSLGAEQYF	TGTGCCAGCAGCTTAGGGGCCGAGCAGTACTTC
few	.	TRBV5-1	TRBJ2-2	CASSLWRIQGNTGELFF	TGCGCCAGCAGCTTGTGGAGAATACAGGGGAACACCGGGGAGCTGTTTTTT
.	.	TRBV2	TRBJ1-4	CASRAGPANEKLFF	TGTGCCAGCAGAGCAGGGCCCGCTAATGAAAAACTGTTTTTT
.	.	TRBV30	TRBJ2-3	CAWKTHLSGDTQYF	TGTGCCTGGAAGACCCACCTTAGCGGAGATACGCAGTATTTT
.	.	TRBV14	TRBJ2-5	CASSQVYQETQYF	TGTGCCAGCAGCCAAGTGTACCAAGAGACCCAGTACTTC
.	TRBD1	TRBV28	TRBJ2-2	CASSFGTGARGGELFF	TGTGCCAGCAGTTTTGGGACAGGGGCGAGAGGCGGGGAGCTGTTTTTT
.	TRBD1	TRBV5-8	TRBJ2-5	CASSLGGGANIRPETQYF	TGTGCCAGCAGCTTGGGAGGGGGCGCGAACATCCGGCCAGAGACCCAGTACTTC
once	.	TRBV28	TRBJ2-7	CASSLGAGSLYEQYF	TGTGCCAGCAGTTTAGGCGCCGGGTCTTTATACGAGCAGTACTTC
few	.	TRBV27	TRBJ2-5	CASSVYRGQGTQYF	TGTGCCAGCAGTGTATATCGGGGTCAAGGGACCCAGTACTTC
.	.	TRBV28	TRBJ1-5	CASSTGYRDQPQHF	TGTGCCAGCAGTACCGGCTACAGGGATCAGCCCCAGCATTTT
.	TRBD2	TRBV6-5	TRBJ2-5	CASSAGLAKGETQYF	TGTGCCAGCAGTGCGGGACTAGCTAAGGGGGAGACCCAGTACTTC
.	.	TRBV25-1	TRBJ2-1	CASSEQGYNEQFF	TGTGCCAGCAGTGAACAGGGCTACAATGAGCAGTTCTTC
.	.	TRBV10-3	TRBJ1-6	CAISAGQNSPLHF	TGTGCCATCAGTGCCGGACAAAATTCACCCCTCCACTTT
.	TRBD2	TRBV28	TRBJ2-1	CASSPPGLAEKQFF	TGTGCCAGCAGTCCCCCGGGACTAGCGGAAAAGCAGTTCTTC
.	.	TRBV7-7	TRBJ2-5	CASSLAPTGGETQYF	TGTGCCAGCAGCTTAGCCCCGACAGGCGGGGAGACCCAGTACTTC